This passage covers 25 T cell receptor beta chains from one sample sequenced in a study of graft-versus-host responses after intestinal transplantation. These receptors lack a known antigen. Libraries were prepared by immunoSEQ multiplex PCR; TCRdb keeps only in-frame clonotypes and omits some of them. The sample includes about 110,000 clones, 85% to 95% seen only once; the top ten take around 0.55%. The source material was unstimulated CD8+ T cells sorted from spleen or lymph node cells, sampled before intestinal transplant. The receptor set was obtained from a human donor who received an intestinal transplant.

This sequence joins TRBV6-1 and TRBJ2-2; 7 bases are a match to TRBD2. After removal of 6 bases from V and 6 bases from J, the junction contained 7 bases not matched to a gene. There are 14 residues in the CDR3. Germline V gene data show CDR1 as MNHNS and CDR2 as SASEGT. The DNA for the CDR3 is TGTGCCAGCAGGCCCGGCGGGAGATCCGGGGAGCTGTTTTTT. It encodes CASRPGGRSGELFF.

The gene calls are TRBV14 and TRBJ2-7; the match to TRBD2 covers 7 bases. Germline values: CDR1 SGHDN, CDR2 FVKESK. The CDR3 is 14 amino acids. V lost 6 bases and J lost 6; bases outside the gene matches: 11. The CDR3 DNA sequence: TGTGCCAGCAGTAACGGACTAGAAAATTTCGAGCAGTACTTC. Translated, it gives CASSNGLENFEQYF.

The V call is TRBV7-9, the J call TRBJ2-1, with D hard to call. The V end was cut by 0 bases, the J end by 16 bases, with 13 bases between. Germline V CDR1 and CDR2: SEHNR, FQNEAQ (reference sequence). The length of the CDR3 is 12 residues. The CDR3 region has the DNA TGTGCCAGCAGCTTAGCCTTCCGCCTACTATTCTTC. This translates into CASSLAFRLLFF.

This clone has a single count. The CDR3 coding sequence is TGTGCCAGCAGCTTAGGGAGCGGGATCTCCTACAATGAGCAGTTCTTC. Translating gives CASSLGSGISYNEQFF. This chain links TRBV11-1 with TRBJ2-1, with TRBD2 matching over 7 bases. V lost 1 base, J lost 0 bases, and 3 bases stayed unmatched. Looked up from germline, CDR1 is SGHAT and CDR2 is FQDESV (reference sequence). This CDR3 is 16 amino acids long.

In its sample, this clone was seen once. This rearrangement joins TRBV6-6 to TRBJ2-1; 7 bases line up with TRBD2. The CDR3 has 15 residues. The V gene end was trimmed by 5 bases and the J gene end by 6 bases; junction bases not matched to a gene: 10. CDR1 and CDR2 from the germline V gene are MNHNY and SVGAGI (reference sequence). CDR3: CASSDKSGRRNEQFF. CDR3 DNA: TGTGCCAGCAGTGACAAATCCGGGAGGCGCAATGAGCAGTTCTTC.

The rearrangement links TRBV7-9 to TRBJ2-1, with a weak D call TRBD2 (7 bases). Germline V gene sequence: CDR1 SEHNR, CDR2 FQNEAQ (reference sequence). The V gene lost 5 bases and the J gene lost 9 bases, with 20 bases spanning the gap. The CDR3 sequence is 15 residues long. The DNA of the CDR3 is TGTGCCAGCAGCCTCCCCTGGGGGGGGCAGGGTGAGCAGTTCTTC. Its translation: CASSLPWGGQGEQFF.

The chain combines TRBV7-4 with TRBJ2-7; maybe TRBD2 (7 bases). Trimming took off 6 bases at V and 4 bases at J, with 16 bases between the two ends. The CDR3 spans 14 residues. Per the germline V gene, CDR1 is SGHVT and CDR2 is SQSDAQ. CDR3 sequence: CASRGGPGDYEQYF. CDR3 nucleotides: TGTGCCAGCAGGGGAGGGCCAGGGGATTACGAGCAGTACTTC.

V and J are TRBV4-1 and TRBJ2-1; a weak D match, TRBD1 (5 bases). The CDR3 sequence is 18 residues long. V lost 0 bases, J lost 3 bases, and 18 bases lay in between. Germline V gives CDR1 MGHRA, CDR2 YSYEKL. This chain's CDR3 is CASSQEAQGSYYYNEQFF. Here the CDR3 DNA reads TGCGCCAGCAGCCAAGAGGCCCAGGGTAGTTACTACTACAATGAGCAGTTCTTC.

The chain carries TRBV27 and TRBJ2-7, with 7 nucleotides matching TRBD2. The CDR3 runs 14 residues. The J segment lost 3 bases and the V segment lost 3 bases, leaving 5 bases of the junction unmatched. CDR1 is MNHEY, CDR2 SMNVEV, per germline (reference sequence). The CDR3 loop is CASSFLTSRYEQYF. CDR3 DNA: TGTGCCAGCAGTTTCTTGACTAGCCGCTACGAGCAGTACTTC.

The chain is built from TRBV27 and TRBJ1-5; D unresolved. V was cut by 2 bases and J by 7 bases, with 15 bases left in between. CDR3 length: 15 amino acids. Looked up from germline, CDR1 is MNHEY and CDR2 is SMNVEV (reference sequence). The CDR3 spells CASSLSWQSRQPQHF. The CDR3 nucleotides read TGTGCCAGCAGTTTAAGTTGGCAGAGTCGGCAGCCCCAGCATTTT.

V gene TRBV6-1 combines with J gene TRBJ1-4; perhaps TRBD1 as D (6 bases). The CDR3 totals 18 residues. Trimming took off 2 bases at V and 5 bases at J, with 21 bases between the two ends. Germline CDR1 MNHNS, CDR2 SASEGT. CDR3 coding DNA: TGTGCCAGCAGTGAATCCGGCGGGCGGGGGCGGACGAATGAAAAACTGTTTTTT. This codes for CASSESGGRGRTNEKLFF.

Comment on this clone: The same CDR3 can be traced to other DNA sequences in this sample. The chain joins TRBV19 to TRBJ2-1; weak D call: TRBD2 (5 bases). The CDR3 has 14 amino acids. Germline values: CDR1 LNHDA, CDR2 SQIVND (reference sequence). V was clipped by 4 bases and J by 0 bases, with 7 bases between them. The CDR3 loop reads CASSSGSSYNEQFF. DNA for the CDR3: TGTGCCAGTAGTAGTGGGAGCTCCTACAATGAGCAGTTCTTC.

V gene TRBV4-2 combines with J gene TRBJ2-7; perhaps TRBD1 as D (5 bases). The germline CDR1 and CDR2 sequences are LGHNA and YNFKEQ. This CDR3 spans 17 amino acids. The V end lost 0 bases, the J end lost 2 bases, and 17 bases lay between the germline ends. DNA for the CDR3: TGTGCCAGCAGCCAAGAAGGATCTCAGGGCCTCACCTACGAGCAGTACTTC. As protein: CASSQEGSQGLTYEQYF.

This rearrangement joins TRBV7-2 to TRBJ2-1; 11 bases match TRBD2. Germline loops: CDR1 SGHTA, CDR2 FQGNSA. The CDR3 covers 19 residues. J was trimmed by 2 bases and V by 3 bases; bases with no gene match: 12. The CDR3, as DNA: TGTGCCAGCAGCTTTACGGGACTAGCGGCCGTCGGCGCCTACAATGAGCAGTTCTTC. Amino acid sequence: CASSFTGLAAVGAYNEQFF.

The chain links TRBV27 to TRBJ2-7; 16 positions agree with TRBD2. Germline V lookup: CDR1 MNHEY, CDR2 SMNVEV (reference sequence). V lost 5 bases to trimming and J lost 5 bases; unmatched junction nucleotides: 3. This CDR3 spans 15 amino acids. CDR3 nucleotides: TGTGCCAGCAGTATGGGACTAGCGGGAGGGAACGAGCAGTACTTC. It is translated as CASSMGLAGGNEQYF.

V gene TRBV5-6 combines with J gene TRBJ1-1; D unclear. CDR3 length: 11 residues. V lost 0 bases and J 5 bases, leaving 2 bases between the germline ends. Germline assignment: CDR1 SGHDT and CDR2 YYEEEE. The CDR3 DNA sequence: TGTGCCAGCAGCTTGGTTACTGAAGCTTTCTTT. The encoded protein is CASSLVTEAFF. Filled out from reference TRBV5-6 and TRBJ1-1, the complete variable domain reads DAGVTQSPTHLIKTRGQQVTLRCSPKSGHDTVSWYQQALGQGPQFIFQYYEEEERQRGNFPDRFSGHQFPNYSSELNVNALLLGDSALYLCASSLVTEAFFGQGTRLTVV.

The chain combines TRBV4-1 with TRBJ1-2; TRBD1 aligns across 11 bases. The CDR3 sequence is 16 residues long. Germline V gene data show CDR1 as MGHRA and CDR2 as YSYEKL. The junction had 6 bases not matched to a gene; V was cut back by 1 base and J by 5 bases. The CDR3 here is CASSQVGTGGGYGYTF. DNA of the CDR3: TGCGCCAGCAGCCAAGTAGGGACAGGGGGAGGGTATGGCTACACCTTC.

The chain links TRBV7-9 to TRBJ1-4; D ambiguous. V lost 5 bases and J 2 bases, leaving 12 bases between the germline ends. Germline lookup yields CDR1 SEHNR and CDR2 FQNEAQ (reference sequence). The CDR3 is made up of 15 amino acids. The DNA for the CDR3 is TGTGCCAGCAGCCCCGGTGGACCGACTAATGAAAAACTGTTTTTT. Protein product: CASSPGGPTNEKLFF.

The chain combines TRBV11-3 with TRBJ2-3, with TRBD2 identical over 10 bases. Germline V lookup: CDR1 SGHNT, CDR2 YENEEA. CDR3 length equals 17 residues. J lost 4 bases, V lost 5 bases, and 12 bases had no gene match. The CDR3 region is CASSNGLAGELSDTQYF. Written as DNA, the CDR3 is TGTGCCAGCAGCAACGGCCTAGCGGGAGAGCTCTCAGATACGCAGTATTTT.

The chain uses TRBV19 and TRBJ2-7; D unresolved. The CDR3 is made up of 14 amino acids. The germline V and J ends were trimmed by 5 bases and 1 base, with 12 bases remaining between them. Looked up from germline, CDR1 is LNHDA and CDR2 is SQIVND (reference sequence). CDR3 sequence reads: CASSWGRRSYEQYF. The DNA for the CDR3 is TGTGCCAGTAGTTGGGGTCGCCGTTCCTACGAGCAGTACTTC.

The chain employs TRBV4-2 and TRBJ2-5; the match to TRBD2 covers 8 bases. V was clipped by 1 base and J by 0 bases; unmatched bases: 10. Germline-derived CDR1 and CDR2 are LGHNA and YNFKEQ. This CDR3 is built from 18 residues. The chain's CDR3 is CASSQAQNRGGHQETQYF. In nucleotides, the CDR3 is TGTGCCAGCAGCCAAGCGCAGAACCGGGGGGGTCACCAAGAGACCCAGTACTTC.

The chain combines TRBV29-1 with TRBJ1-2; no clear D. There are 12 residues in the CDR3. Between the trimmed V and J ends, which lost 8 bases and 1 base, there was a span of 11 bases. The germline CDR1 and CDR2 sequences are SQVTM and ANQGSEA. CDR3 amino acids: CSTQTDNYGYTF. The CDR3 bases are TGCAGCACCCAAACAGATAACTATGGCTACACCTTC. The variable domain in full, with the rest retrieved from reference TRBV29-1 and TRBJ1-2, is SAVISQKPSRDICQRGTSLTIQCQVDSQVTMMFWYRQQPGQSLTLIATANQGSEATYESGFVIDKFPISRPNLTFSTLTVSNMSPEDSSIYLCSTQTDNYGYTFGSGTRLTVV.

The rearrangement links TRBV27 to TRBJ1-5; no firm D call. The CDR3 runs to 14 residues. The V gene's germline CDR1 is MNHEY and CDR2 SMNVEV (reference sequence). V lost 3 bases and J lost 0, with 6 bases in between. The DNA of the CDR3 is TGTGCCAGCAGTTTGGGTAATAGCAATCAGCCCCAGCATTTT. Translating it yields CASSLGNSNQPQHF.

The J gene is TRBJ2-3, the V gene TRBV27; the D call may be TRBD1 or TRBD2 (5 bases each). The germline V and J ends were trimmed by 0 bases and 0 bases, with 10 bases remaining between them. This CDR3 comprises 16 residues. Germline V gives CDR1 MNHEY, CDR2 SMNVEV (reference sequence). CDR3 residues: CASSLSGVPSTDTQYF. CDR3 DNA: TGTGCCAGCAGTTTATCGGGGGTCCCTAGCACAGATACGCAGTATTTT.

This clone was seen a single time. The CDR3 bases are TGTGCCACCAGCAGGGTACCAGGGCGGGCCCCCTACAATGAGCAGTTCTTC. Protein: CATSRVPGRAPYNEQFF. This chain uses TRBV15 with TRBJ2-1; tentatively, D is TRBD1 or TRBD2 (5 bases each). Trimming cost V 3 bases and J 2 bases, with 17 bases left between them. The V gene's germline CDR1 is LNHNV and CDR2 YYDKDF (reference sequence). The CDR3 consists of 17 residues.